The sequence of this TCR beta chain was determined in a study of blood T cells in healthy people across ages. Germline V gene data show CDR1 as SGDLS and CDR2 as YYNGEE. Trimming shortened V by 0 bases and J by 4 bases, and 14 bases separated the two germline ends. The CDR3 length is 17 residues. The second PCR ran about 6 to 11 cycles with a sample-barcoded 5' primer and J-beta primers. Each TCR beta cDNA got a 12-nucleotide random molecular identifier. TCRdb independently ran MiXCR on the 5' RACE reads; one entry per CDR3 protein. The repertoire holds 1.6 million or so distinct CDR3 sequences, with about 35% as singletons. It was roughly 10 milliliters of peripheral blood that were drawn from each donor. At least 5.5 micrograms of total RNA were extracted per sample. Overall study findings and caveats: Roughly linear age-related decline in beta diversity appeared, significant by age approximately 41.

This clonotype has a handful of counts. The antigen is undetermined. The chain employs TRBV9 and TRBJ2-6; D is uncertain. The sequencing sample was made of blood. The sequence derives from a woman aged 25 to 39 in good health. The CDR3 loop reads CASSVVGQMGGANVLTF. As DNA, the CDR3 is TGTGCCAGCAGCGTAGTCGGTCAGATGGGCGGGGCCAACGTCCTGACTTTC.